Listed here is a single T cell receptor beta chain. The data were taken from a study of OX40 agonist ivuxolimab in advanced cancers. Assay: immunoSEQ multiplex PCR; the TCRdb copy retains only in-frame clones and omits some. The sample shows 82,000 or so clones, more than 80% of them seen only once. The CDR3 extends over 16 amino acids. Sequenced material: CD4+ or CD8+ T cells sorted from blood, taken in a trial of the OX40 agonist ivuxolimab. The clonotype originates from an adult with an advanced solid tumor such as melanoma, head and neck, liver or kidney cancer. This sequence joins TRBV21-1 and TRBJ2-5; the table assigns TRBD1, which was not confirmed against the DNA. TRBV21-1 is annotated as a pseudogene. The CDR3 here is CASSKSAGATQETQYF. The CDR3 nucleotides are TGTGCCAGCAGCAAATCTGCAGGGGCTACCCAAGAGACCCAGTACTTC.